A single sample gave rise to the 9 T cell receptor beta chains below, sequenced in a study of cytomegalovirus exposure and HLA in healthy donors. Here immunoSEQ multiplex PCR was the method, and the copy in TCRdb shows in-frame clones only, minus some. The sample yields more than 100,000 clones, approximately 87% seen once. Sequencing used PBMCs. These receptor sequences come from a woman under 30 in good health and CMV-seropositive.

The rearrangement joins TRBV6-6 to TRBJ2-7; 13 bases map to TRBD2. Germline loops: CDR1 MNHNY, CDR2 SVGAGI (reference sequence). V trimming: 8 bases; J trimming: 4 bases; junction bases outside the gene matches: 8. The CDR3 length is 15 residues. CDR3 nucleotide sequence: TGTGCCAGCGGCCTGACTAGCGGGAGGCTGTACGAGCAGTACTTC. Amino acids: CASGLTSGRLYEQYF.

This sequence joins TRBV7-8 and TRBJ2-2; D ambiguous. In germline, CDR1 is SGHVS, CDR2 FQNEAQ. The CDR3 has 16 residues. Deletions cut 1 base from V and 0 bases from J, with 9 bases between. The CDR3 coding sequence is TGTGCCAGCAGCTTAGGGTGGGCGACGAACACCGGGGAGCTGTTTTTT. Its translation: CASSLGWATNTGELFF.

The gene calls are TRBV21-1 and TRBJ2-3; TRBD2, the D gene given by the table, was not confirmed from the DNA. TRBV21-1 is flagged as a pseudogene. The CDR3 runs to 16 residues. The CDR3 bases are TGTGCCAGCAGCACACGACTAGCGGGCTGCACAGATACGCAGTATTTT. Protein sequence: CASSTRLAGCTDTQYF.

This chain connects TRBV5-1 to TRBJ1-1; D is ambiguous. The CDR3 has 15 residues. Trimming left V 5 bases short and J 1 base short, with 15 bases between. The V gene's germline CDR1 is SGHRS and CDR2 YFSETQ. The CDR3 nucleotides read TGCGCCAGCAGTCATAGTTCGACGGGGAACACTGAAGCTTTCTTT. Translation gives CASSHSSTGNTEAFF.

V and J are TRBV4-2 and TRBJ1-6; the match to TRBD1 covers 9 bases. V dropped 2 bases and J dropped 7; count of bases not matched to a gene: 6. The germline gives CDR1 LGHNA, CDR2 YNFKEQ. The CDR3 loop spans 16 amino acids. CDR3 nucleotides: TGTGCCAGCAGCCAACCACAGGGGACAGGGAATTCACCCCTCCACTTT. Translation: CASSQPQGTGNSPLHF.

This chain connects TRBV4-1 to TRBJ2-6; D call uncertain. Germline CDR1 MGHRA, CDR2 YSYEKL. The germline V and J ends were trimmed by 2 bases and 2 bases, with 7 bases remaining between them. The CDR3 runs to 15 residues. The CDR3 DNA is TGCGCCAGCAGCCAAACGACAACTGGGGCCAACGTCCTGACTTTC. Its translation: CASSQTTTGANVLTF.

This chain connects TRBV4-1 to TRBJ2-1, with D unclear. The germline V gene has CDR1 MGHRA and CDR2 YSYEKL. The ends were cut back, 2 bases at V and 8 bases at J, with 4 bases in the middle. This CDR3 contains 11 residues. The CDR3 region is CASSQFDEQFF. Here the CDR3 DNA reads TGCGCCAGCAGCCAATTCGATGAGCAGTTCTTC.

This chain uses TRBV6-5 with TRBJ1-1; D is unclear. V was clipped by 7 bases and J by 0 bases, with 15 bases between them. Germline values: CDR1 MNHEY, CDR2 SVGAGI. The CDR3 loop spans 15 amino acids. Here the CDR3 reads CASTKGRVMNTEAFF. The CDR3 DNA reads as TGTGCCAGCACCAAAGGGAGGGTCATGAACACTGAAGCTTTCTTT.

The rearrangement uses TRBV14 and TRBJ1-2, with unresolved D. With 3 bases removed from V and 2 bases from J, the gap between germline ends came to 4 bases. The length of the CDR3 is 12 residues. Germline V gene lookup returns CDR1 SGHDN and CDR2 FVKESK. The CDR3 sequence is CASSQGNYGYTF. The CDR3 region has the DNA TGTGCCAGCAGCCAGGGCAACTATGGCTACACCTTC.